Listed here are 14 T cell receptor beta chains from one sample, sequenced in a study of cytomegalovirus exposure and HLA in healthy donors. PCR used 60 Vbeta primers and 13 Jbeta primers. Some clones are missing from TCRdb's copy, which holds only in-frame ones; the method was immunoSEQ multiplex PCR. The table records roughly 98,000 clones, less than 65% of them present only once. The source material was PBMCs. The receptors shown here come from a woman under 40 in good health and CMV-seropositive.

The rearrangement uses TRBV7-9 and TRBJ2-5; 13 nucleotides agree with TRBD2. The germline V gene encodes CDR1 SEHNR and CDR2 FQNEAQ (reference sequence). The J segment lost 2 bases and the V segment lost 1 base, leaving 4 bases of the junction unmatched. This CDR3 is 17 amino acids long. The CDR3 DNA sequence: TGTGCCAGCAGCTTAGGACTAGCGGGGGGTTCTCAAGAGACCCAGTACTTC. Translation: CASSLGLAGGSQETQYF. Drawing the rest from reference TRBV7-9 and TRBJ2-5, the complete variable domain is DTGVSQNPRHKITKRGQNVTFRCDPISEHNRLYWYRQTLGQGPEFLTYFQNEAQLEKSRLLSDRFSAERPKGSFSTLEIQRTEQGDSAMYLCASSLGLAGGSQETQYFGPGTRLLVL.

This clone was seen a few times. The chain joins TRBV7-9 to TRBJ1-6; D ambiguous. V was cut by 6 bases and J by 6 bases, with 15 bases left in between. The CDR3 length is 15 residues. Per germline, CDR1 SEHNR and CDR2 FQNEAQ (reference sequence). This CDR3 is CASRGWGVLNSPLHF. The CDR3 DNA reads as TGTGCCAGCAGAGGGTGGGGAGTTCTTAATTCACCCCTCCACTTT.

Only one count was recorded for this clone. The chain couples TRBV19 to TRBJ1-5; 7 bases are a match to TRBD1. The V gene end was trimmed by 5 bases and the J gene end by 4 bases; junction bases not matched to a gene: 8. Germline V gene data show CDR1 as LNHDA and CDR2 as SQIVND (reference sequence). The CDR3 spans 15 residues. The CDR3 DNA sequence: TGTGCCAGTAGTTGGGGGGACAGCTTTAATCAGCCCCAGCATTTT. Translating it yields CASSWGDSFNQPQHF. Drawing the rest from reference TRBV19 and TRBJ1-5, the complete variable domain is DGGITQSPKYLFRKEGQNVTLSCEQNLNHDAMYWYRQDPGQGLRLIYYSQIVNDFQKGDIAEGYSVSREKKESFPLTVTSAQKNPTAFYLCASSWGDSFNQPQHFGDGTRLSIL.

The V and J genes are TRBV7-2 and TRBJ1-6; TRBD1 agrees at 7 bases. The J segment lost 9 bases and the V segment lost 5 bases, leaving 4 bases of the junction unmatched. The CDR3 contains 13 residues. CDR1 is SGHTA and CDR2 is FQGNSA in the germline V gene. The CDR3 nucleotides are TGTGCCAGCAGCCACCGGGACAGTTCACCCCTCCACTTT. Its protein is CASSHRDSSPLHF.

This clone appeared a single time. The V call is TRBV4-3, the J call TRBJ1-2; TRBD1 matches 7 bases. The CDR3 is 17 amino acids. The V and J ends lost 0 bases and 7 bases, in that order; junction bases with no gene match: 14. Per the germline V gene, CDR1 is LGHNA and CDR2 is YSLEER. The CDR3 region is CASSQDKFGGQELGYTF. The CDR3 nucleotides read TGCGCCAGCAGCCAAGATAAATTCGGAGGACAGGAACTTGGCTACACCTTC.

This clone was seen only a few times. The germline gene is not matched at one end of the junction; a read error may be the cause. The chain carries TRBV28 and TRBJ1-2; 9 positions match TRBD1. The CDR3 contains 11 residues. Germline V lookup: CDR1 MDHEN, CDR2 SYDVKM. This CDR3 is CASRGTGSLFF. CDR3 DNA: TGTGCCAGCAGGGGGACAGGGTCTCTCTTCTTC.

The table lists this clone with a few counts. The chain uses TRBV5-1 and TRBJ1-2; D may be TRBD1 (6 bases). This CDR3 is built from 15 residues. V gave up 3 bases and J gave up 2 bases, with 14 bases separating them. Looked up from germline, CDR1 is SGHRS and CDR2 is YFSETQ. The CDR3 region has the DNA TGCGCCAGCAGCTGGGAGGGGGGGCGCAACTATGGCTACACCTTC. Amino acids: CASSWEGGRNYGYTF.

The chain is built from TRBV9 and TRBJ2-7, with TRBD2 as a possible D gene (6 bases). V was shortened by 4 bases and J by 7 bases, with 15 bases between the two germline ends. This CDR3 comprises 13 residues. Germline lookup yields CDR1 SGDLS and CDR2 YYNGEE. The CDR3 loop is CASSLRDPGEQYF. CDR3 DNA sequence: TGTGCCAGCAGCCTGCGGGACCCTGGGGAGCAGTACTTC.

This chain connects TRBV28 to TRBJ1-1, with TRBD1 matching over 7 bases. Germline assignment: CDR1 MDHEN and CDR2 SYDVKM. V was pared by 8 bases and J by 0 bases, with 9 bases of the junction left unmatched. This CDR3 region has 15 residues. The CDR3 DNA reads TGTGCCAGCGATCAGGCAGGGGGAATGAACACTGAAGCTTTCTTT. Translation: CASDQAGGMNTEAFF.

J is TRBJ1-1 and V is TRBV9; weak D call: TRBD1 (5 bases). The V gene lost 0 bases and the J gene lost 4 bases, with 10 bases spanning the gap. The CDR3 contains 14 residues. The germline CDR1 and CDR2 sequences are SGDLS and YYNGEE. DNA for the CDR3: TGTGCCAGCAGCGTAGCGGGGGTCCGCACTGAAGCTTTCTTT. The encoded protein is CASSVAGVRTEAFF.

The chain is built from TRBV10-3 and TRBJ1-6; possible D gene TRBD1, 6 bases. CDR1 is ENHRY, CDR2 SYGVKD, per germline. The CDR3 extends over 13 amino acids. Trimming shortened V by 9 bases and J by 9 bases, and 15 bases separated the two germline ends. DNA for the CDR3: TGTGCCATTGGGGGCCAGGGCGGTTCACCCCTCCACTTT. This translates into CAIGGQGGSPLHF.

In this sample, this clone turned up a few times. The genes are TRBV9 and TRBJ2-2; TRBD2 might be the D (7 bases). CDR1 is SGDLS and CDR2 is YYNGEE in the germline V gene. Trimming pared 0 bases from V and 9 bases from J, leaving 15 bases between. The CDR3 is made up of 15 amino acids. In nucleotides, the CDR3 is TGTGCCAGCAGCGTAGATGGGGGGGGCCTTCGGGAGCTGTTTTTT. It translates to CASSVDGGGLRELFF.

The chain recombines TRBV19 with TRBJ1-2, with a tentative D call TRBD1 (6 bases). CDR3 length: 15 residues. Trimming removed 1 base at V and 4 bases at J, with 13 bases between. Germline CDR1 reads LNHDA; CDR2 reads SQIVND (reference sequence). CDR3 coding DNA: TGTGCCAGTAGTATAGGGACAGCTGCCCGCTATGGCTACACCTTC. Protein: CASSIGTAARYGYTF.

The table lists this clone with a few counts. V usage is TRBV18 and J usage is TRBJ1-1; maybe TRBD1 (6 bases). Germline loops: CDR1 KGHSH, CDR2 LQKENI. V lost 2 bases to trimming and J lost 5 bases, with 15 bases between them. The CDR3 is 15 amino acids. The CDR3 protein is CASSPSGQGWTEAFF. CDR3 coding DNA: TGTGCCAGCTCACCATCTGGGCAGGGGTGGACTGAAGCTTTCTTT. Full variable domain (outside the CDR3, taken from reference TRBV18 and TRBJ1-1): NAGVMQNPRHLVRRRGQEARLRCSPMKGHSHVYWYRQLPEEGLKFMVYLQKENIIDESGMPKERFSAEFPKEGPSILRIQQVVRGDSAAYFCASSPSGQGWTEAFFGQGTRLTVV.